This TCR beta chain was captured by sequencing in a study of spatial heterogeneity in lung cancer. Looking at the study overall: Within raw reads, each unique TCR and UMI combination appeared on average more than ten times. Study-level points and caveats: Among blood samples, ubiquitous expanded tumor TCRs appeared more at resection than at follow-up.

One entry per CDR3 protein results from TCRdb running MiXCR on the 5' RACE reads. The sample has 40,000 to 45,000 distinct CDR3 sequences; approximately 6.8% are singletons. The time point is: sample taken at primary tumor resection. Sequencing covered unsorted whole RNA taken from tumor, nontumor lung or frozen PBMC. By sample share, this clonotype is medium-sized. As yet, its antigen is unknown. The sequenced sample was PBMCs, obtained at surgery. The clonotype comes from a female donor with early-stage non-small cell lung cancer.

CDR3 protein: CATYGSSYEQYF. CDR3 DNA: TGTGCCACTTACGGCAGTTCCTACGAGCAGTACTTC. V and J are TRBV27 and TRBJ2-7; no clear D gene. This CDR3 region has 12 residues. Germline values: CDR1 MNHEY, CDR2 SMNVEV (reference sequence). Trimming took 10 bases from V and 1 from J, leaving 11 bases between them.